The 9 T cell receptor beta chains below all came from one sample that was sequenced in a study of T-cell reconstitution after alpha-beta-depleted transplantation in children. Preparing the TCRbeta library involved the use of unique molecular identifiers. MiXCR was run by TCRdb on the PCR reads, yielding one entry per CDR3 protein. Counted here are hundreds of thousands of distinct CDR3 sequences, 30% to 35% occurring once; the ten biggest clones make up around 2.4%. The specimen comprised PBMCs from the stem cell graft donor, sampled from the stem cell graft. The receptors come from a human donor who donated a stem cell graft to a child with aplastic anemia.

Only a few counts were recorded for this clonotype. This rearrangement joins TRBV12-3 or TRBV12-4 to TRBJ2-1; TRBD1 or TRBD2 may be the D gene (6 bases each). Trimming stripped 6 bases from V and 0 bases from J, with 21 bases between. The CDR3 has 18 amino acids. The chain's CDR3 is CASRGIGRDKSSYNEQFF. The CDR3 DNA reads as TGTGCCAGCAGAGGGATTGGGCGGGACAAGAGCTCCTACAATGAGCAGTTCTTC.

Only a few counts were recorded for this clonotype. This rearrangement joins TRBV28 to TRBJ1-3; D is possibly TRBD1 (5 bases). CDR3 size: 14 residues. The germline V gene encodes CDR1 MDHEN and CDR2 SYDVKM. The V end lost 5 bases, the J end lost 2 bases, and 10 bases lay between the germline ends. Here the CDR3 reads CASSTGATGNTIYF. CDR3 nucleotide sequence: TGTGCCAGCAGTACAGGTGCGACTGGAAACACCATATATTTT.

The rearrangement links TRBV30 to TRBJ2-7; D ambiguous. The germline V gene has CDR1 GTSNPN and CDR2 SVGIG (reference sequence). The CDR3 contains 13 residues. V lost 5 bases and J 1 base, leaving 12 bases between the germline ends. The DNA for the CDR3 is TGTGCCTGGGGAGAGACCATATCCTACGAGCAGTACTTC. This sequence encodes CAWGETISYEQYF. Full variable domain (outside the CDR3, taken from reference TRBV30 and TRBJ2-7): SQTIHQWPATLVQPVGSPLSLECTVEGTSNPNLYWYRQAAGRGLQLLFYSVGIGQISSEVPQNLSASRPQDRQFILSSKKLLLSDSGFYLCAWGETISYEQYFGPGTRLTVT.

V usage is TRBV7-9 and J usage is TRBJ1-2; D gene uncertain. Trimming took off 3 bases at V and 6 bases at J, with 11 bases between the two ends. From germline, CDR1 is SEHNR and CDR2 FQNEAQ (reference sequence). The CDR3 covers 13 residues. CDR3 region: CASSFQDQNGYTF. The DNA for the CDR3 is TGTGCCAGCAGCTTTCAAGATCAAAATGGCTACACCTTC.

In its sample, this clonotype was seen a few times. The chain recombines TRBV15 with TRBJ1-2, with 8 bases lining up with TRBD1. The germline V gene encodes CDR1 LNHNV and CDR2 YYDKDF (reference sequence). CDR3 size: 15 residues. With 0 bases clipped from V and 7 bases from J, the junction kept 7 bases outside the gene matches. CDR3 sequence (DNA): TGTGCCACCAGCAGAGATGGTCGGACAGGGTTTGGCTACACCTTC. This encodes CATSRDGRTGFGYTF.

The genes are TRBV29-1 and TRBJ1-2, with a tentative D call TRBD1 (6 bases). The CDR3 is 13 amino acids. V dropped 8 bases and J dropped 3 bases, with 16 bases sitting between them. Germline V CDR1 and CDR2: SQVTM, ANQGSEA. The CDR3 loop reads CSTRTARDYGYTF. CDR3 DNA: TGCAGCACCCGGACAGCGAGGGACTATGGCTACACCTTC.

This clonotype was seen only a few times. The chain links TRBV7-8 to TRBJ1-5; D perhaps matches TRBD1 (6 bases). The germline gives CDR1 SGHVS, CDR2 FQNEAQ. Trimming removed 5 bases from V and 4 bases from J, with 24 bases in between. The CDR3 covers 18 residues. This CDR3 reads CASSPVLPRGNGNQPQHF. CDR3 DNA: TGTGCCAGCAGCCCCGTTCTCCCCAGGGGCAATGGGAATCAGCCCCAGCATTTT.

V gene TRBV7-2 combines with J gene TRBJ1-6; no definite D call. Trimming cost V 5 bases and J 5 bases, with 10 bases left between them. The CDR3 has 14 amino acids. Germline CDR1 SGHTA, CDR2 FQGNSA. The CDR3 loop reads CASSRPRNNSPLHF. Written as DNA, the CDR3 is TGTGCCAGCAGCCGCCCTAGGAATAATTCACCCCTCCACTTT.

The V gene is TRBV7-3, the J gene TRBJ2-1; 8 bases fit TRBD2. This CDR3 region has 16 residues. From germline, CDR1 is SGHTA and CDR2 FQGTGA. V lost 5 bases and J lost 2; bases outside the gene matches: 8. The chain's CDR3 is CASSPHQAGAYNEQFF. Written as DNA, the CDR3 is TGTGCCAGCAGCCCCCATCAAGCGGGGGCCTACAATGAGCAGTTCTTC.